The clone carrying this T cell receptor (beta chain) was found many times. The CDR3 sequence is 14 residues long. Trimming left V 6 bases short and J 4 bases short, with 16 bases between. Per germline, CDR1 SEHNR and CDR2 FQNEAQ (reference sequence). TCRdb re-derived calls from the 5' RACE reads in MiXCR, one entry per CDR3 protein. The sample lists under 300,000 distinct CDR3 sequences, more than 6.5% occurring once. This entry comes from a study of T cells after yellow fever vaccination. The sequencing used CD4+ T cells sorted from PBMCs, collected on the day of the yellow fever booster vaccination. The TCR comes from a man aged 30-40 years who received the YFV17D yellow fever vaccine. V is TRBV7-9 and J is TRBJ2-7, with a weak D call TRBD1 (5 bases). The CDR3 loop is CASRLRQYHYEQYF. The CDR3 coding sequence is TGTGCCAGCAGGTTAAGACAGTACCATTACGAGCAGTACTTC.